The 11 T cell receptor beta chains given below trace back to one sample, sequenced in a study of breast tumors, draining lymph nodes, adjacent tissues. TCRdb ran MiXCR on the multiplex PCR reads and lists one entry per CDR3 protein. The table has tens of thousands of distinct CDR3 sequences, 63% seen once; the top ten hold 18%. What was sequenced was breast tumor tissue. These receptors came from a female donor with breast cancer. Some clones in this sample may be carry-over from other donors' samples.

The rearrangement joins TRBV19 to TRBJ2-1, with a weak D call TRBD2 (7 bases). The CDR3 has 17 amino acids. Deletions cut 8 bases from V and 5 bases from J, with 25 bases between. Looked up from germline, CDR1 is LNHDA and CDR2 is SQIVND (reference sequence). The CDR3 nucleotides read TGTGCCAGTGCTAGCACCGGGGGGCGGCGGGGAAACAATGAGCAGTTCTTC. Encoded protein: CASASTGGRRGNNEQFF.

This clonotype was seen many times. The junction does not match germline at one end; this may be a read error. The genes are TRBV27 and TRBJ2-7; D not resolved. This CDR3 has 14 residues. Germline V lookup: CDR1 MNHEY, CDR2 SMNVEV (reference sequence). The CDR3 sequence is CASSLSARTALRDF. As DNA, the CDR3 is TGTGCCAGCAGTTTATCGGCTCGCACAGCCCTTCGGGACTTC.

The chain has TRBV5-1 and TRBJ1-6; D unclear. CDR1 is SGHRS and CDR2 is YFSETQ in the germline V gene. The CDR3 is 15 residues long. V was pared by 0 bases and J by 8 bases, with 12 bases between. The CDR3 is CASSLVGNDDSPLHF. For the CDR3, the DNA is TGCGCCAGCAGCTTGGTAGGGAACGACGATTCACCCCTCCACTTT.

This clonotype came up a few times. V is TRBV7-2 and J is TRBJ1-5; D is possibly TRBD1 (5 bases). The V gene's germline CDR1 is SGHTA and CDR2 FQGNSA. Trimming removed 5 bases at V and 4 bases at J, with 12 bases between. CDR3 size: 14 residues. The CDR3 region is CASSPRDGNQPQHF. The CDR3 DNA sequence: TGTGCCAGCAGCCCCCGGGACGGGAATCAGCCCCAGCATTTT.

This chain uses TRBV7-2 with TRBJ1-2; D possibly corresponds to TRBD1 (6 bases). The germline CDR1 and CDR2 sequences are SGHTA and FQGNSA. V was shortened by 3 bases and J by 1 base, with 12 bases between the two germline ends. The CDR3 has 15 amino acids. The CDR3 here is CASSFTLDSNYGYTF. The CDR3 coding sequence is TGTGCCAGCAGCTTTACCCTGGACAGTAACTATGGCTACACCTTC.

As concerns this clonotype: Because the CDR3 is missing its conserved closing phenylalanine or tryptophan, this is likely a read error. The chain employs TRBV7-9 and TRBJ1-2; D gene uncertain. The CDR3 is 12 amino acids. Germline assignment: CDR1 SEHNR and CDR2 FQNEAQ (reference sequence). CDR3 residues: CAGSPGPRGYTL. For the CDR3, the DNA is TGCGCCGGCAGCCCCGGACCGCGAGGCTACACCCTC.

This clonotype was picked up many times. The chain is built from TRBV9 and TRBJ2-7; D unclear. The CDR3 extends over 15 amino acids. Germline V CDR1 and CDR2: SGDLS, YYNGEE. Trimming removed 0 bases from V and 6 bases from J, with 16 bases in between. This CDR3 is CASSVDDGVLLEQYF. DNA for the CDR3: TGTGCCAGCAGCGTAGATGACGGTGTCCTGCTCGAGCAGTACTTC.

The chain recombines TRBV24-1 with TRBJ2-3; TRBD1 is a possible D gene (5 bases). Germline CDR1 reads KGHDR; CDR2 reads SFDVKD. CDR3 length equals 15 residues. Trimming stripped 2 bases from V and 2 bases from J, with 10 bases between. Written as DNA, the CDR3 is TGTGCCACCAGTGATTCACTGGACATCACAGATACGCAGTATTTT. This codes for CATSDSLDITDTQYF.

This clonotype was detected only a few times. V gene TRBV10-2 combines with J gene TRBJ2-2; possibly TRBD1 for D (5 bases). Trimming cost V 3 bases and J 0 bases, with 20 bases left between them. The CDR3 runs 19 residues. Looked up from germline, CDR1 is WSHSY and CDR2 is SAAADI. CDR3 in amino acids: CASSERGRYYTTNTGELFF. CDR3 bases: TGCGCCAGCAGTGAAAGGGGCAGATACTACACTACGAACACCGGGGAGCTGTTTTTT.

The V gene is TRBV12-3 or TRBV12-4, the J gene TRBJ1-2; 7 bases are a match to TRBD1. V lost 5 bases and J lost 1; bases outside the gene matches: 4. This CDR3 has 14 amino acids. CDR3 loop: CASSPGQFNYGYTF. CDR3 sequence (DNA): TGTGCCAGCAGTCCGGGACAGTTTAACTATGGCTACACCTTC.

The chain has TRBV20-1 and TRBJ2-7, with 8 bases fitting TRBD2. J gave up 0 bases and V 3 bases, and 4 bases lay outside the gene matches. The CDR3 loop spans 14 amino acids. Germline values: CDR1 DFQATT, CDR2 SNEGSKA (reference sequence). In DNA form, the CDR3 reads TGCAGTGCTAGTAAACGGGGGGGCTCCTACGAGCAGTACGTC. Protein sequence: CSASKRGGSYEQYV.